The 2 T cell receptor beta chains listed next were all sequenced from one sample in a study of identical twins. TCRdb analysed the 5' RACE reads with MiXCR anew, one entry per CDR3 protein. In the table there are around 160,000 distinct CDR3 sequences, around 3.6% of which are singletons. Sequencing used memory T cells sorted from blood. These receptors originate from a man aged 18 to 29 in good health.

This clonotype occurred many times. The genes are TRBV12-3 or TRBV12-4 and TRBJ2-7, with D unclear. With 6 bases removed from V and 0 bases from J, the gap between germline ends came to 12 bases. The length of the CDR3 is 14 residues. The CDR3 here is CASRSVGFSYEQYF. CDR3 nucleotide sequence: TGTGCCAGCAGATCGGTTGGGTTCTCCTACGAGCAGTACTTC.

Ten or more counts support this clonotype. J is TRBJ2-3 and V is TRBV7-3, with 9 bases that match TRBD2. The V segment lost 3 bases and the J segment 6 bases; nucleotides outside the gene matches: 7. The germline V gene has CDR1 SGHTA and CDR2 FQGTGA. The CDR3 consists of 15 residues. The CDR3 sequence is CASSFSGRGKDTQYF. The CDR3 DNA sequence: TGTGCCAGCAGCTTTAGCGGGAGAGGGAAGGATACGCAGTATTTT.